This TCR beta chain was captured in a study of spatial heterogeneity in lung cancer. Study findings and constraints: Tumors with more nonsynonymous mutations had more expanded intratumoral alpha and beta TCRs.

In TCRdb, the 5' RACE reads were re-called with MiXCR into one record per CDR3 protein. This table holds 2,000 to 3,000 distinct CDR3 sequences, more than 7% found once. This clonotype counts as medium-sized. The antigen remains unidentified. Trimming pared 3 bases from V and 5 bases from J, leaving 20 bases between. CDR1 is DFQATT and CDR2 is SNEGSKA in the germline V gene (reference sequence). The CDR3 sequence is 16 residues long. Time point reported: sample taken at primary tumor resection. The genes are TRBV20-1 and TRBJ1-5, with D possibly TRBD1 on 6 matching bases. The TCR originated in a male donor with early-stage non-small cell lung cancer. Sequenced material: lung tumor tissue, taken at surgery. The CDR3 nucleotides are TGCAGTGCTAGTTACAGGGCTCACGGGAGGGATCAGCCCCAGCATTTT. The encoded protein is CSASYRAHGRDQPQHF.